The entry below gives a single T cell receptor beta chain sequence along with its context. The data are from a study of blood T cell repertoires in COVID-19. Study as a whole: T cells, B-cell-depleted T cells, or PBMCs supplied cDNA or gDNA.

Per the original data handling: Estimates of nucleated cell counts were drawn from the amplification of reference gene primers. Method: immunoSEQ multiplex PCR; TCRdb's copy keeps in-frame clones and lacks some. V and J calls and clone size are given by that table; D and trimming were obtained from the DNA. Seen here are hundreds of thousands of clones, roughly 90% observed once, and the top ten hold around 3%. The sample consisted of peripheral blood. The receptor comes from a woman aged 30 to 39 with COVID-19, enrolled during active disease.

CDR3 protein: CASSRKDRGQGEKLFF. CDR3 bases: TGCGCCAGCAGCCGGAAGGACAGGGGGCAGGGTGAAAAACTGTTTTTT. The gene calls are TRBV4-1 and TRBJ1-4; TRBD1 matches 11 bases. Germline V lookup: CDR1 MGHRA, CDR2 YSYEKL. The CDR3 sequence is 16 residues long. The junction had 8 bases not matched to a gene; V was cut back by 4 bases and J by 7 bases.